This entry describes one T cell receptor beta chain. The specificity of this receptor is unknown. One base away there is no much larger clone; base qualities are not given. Receptors were amplified or captured by the immunoSEQ multiplex PCR assay. The multiplex PCR relied on a mix of 60 forward primers for TCR Vbeta segments and 13 reverse primers for TCR Jbeta segments. The CDR3 region of rearranged TCR beta genes was amplified from genomic DNA by a multiplex PCR assay. The amplified TCR beta libraries were sequenced on the Illumina HiSeq System as 87-base-pair reads. In the authors' own workflow: In a later analysis, 77 million or so unique TCR beta chains were counted across the 500 to 700 repertoires, and roughly 11 million of these chains were shared by at least two donors. Raw reads were error-corrected and collapsed into unique sequences by a nearest-neighbor algorithm in which closely related sequences were merged to remove PCR and sequencing errors. To assign V, D and J gene segments, CDR3 sequences were aligned to IMGT reference sequences. For a sequence to be retained, a match of at least six nucleotides was required to both a V gene segment and a J gene segment. A rearrangement counted as productive if the CDR3 had no stop codons and remained in frame with V and J, and every other rearrangement counted as non-productive. Following IMGT convention, CDR3 was defined as the stretch from the second conserved V-encoded cysteine to the conserved J-encoded phenylalanine. The earlier analysis of roughly 590 of the donors excluded sequences that lacked an unambiguous match to a single V gene segment. In an earlier analysis of 500 to 750 of the donors, V segments were called functional above 56.7% productive rearrangements and were called segregating when the between-donor standard deviation exceeded 5%. A statistical classification framework was built to diagnose cytomegalovirus status from the catalog of TCR beta chain sequences. A later analysis assigned V and J genes by comparing TCR nucleotide sequences with IMGT/GENE-DB human TR gene sequences. Using the TCRdist pipeline, a later analysis assigned CDR3 sequences along with most-parsimonious VDJ recombination scenarios. In a later analysis, each TCR beta chain was defined by its CDR3 amino acid sequence together with its V-gene family, and reads without a unique V-gene family were excluded. A later analysis removed 500 to 600 highly shared, low-generation-probability nucleotide sequences to deal with suspected cross-contamination and a sequencing artifact. In a later analysis, a clonal expansion index for each public chain was calculated from normalized within-repertoire ranks of inferred template counts. In a later analysis, generation probabilities were computed using a VDJ recombination model fitted to out-of-frame rearrangements, and the results were checked against IGoR. A later analysis scored TCR-TCR, TCR-HLA and TCR-CMV co-occurrence with hypergeometric tests, applying a repertoire-size bias correction to TCR pairs. In a later analysis, false discovery rates were estimated by permuting HLA or CMV assignments 20 times. In a later analysis, co-occurring TCRs were grouped using DBSCAN, and TCRdist sequence similarity was added for clustering within HLA-allele-positive subsets. Co-occurrence clustering excluded repertoires with fewer than 30,000 or more than 120,000 public chains, plus five with anomalous nucleotide sharing. TCRdb obtained this table from immuneACCESS and retained in-frame rearrangements with V and J assigned. These tables miss some clones; where compared with another copy, unresolved V genes account for less than half of the shortfall, and the remainder is unexplained. That table supplies the V and J calls and clone size; D and trimming were determined from the DNA. The sample table lists fewer than 200,000 clones, 81% of them with a count of one. The ten largest clones capture less than 15% of the sample.

The entry originates in a study of cytomegalovirus exposure and HLA in healthy donors (dated by TCRdb to 2017 to 2019). A note on the overall study: According to an earlier analysis of around 600 of the donors, about 179 million T cells yielded 95 million to 140 million unique TCR beta sequences and approximately 300 Gb of sequence data. An early release that covered about 600 HLA-typed donors contained around 300 gigabases of sequencing data and roughly 84 million unique TCR sequences. The genetic ancestry cluster associated with self-reported Caucasian donors included over 80% of the 398 genotyped donors. The study was designed to test whether signatures of past pathogen exposure could be identified by cataloging public T cell receptors. The study used immunosequencing to profile the T cell repertoires of several hundred subjects and linked those repertoires to cytomegalovirus serostatus. Besides the first cohort of approximately 710 subjects, a separate validation cohort made up of roughly 120 different subjects was used. The study combined high-throughput TCR immunosequencing, statistical association of individual TCRs with disease status, and machine learning to predict cytomegalovirus infection status. In a later analysis, previously published TCR beta repertoires from about 670 donors were re-analyzed and high-resolution HLA genotyping was added so that TCR occurrence patterns could be studied. Rather than drawing on any new phenotypic data, the later analysis identified candidate immune exposures from TCR beta sequences and the way those sequences occurred across donors. To decide whether each TCR beta V gene segment behaved as functional or pseudogenic, an earlier analysis of fewer than 750 of the donors relied on high-throughput TCR beta sequencing. Alongside the repertoire data, information on donor age, sex, ethnicity and CMV serostatus was compiled. A later genetic analysis used genome-wide SNP genotypes for about 60% of the roughly 700 donors, treating that subset as a discovery cohort. Every discovery cohort repertoire had been produced on one sequencing platform. Class I and class II HLA loci were covered by the typing at four-digit resolution. Typing coverage varied by locus: 629-630 donors for A, B, C, DRB1 and DQB1; roughly 510 for DQA1; about 600 for DPA1; approximately 450 for DPB1. Four or five DR-DQ haplotypes were handled as single units for association and clustering because linkage in the cohort was strong. On average, around 200,000 unique TCR beta nucleotide sequences were sequenced per donor among fewer than 500 genotyped donors of the cohort, with roughly 20% of those sequences being non-productive.

General study outcomes and caveats: A cluster of highly shared sequence variants was judged likely to represent a technical artifact of the sequencing pipeline. An earlier analysis of approximately 530 of the donors showed that most TCR beta V segments appeared in productive rearrangements either about 87% or about 30% of the time, which broadly matched IMGT annotations. In a later analysis, HLA-associated TCR beta chains showed more clonal expansion and lower generation probabilities than non-associated chains that were equally common. While some public TCRs were present in many individuals, most TCR sequences turned up only very rarely across donors. Over 15 rarely observed V segments, including chromosome 9 orphons, were excluded from the earlier analysis of approximately 500 of the donors because counts were too low. A further reported finding was that TCR beta sequences accurately predicted the HLA-A and HLA-B alleles for most subjects in the first cohort. The study listed 164 TCR beta chains as associated with cytomegalovirus. A later genetic analysis reported fewer N-insertions in productive TCRs among donors in an Asian-associated ancestry cluster than the roughly 670-donor mean. Some IMGT-functional V segments, including TRBV6-2 and TRBV6-3, could not be told apart with the 87-base-pair reads, so those segments were excluded. An association between a missense DCLRE1C variant and V-gene and J-gene trimming of TCR beta chains was found in a later genetic analysis and replicated in an independent cohort. When HLA alleles, especially DR and DQ, strongly co-occurred, TCR associations were difficult to assign to individual alleles. A later analysis found that TCR association rates varied across HLA loci, with DRB1 alleles showing the most associated TCRs and HLA-C alleles the fewest. The authors suggested that the approach could potentially be generalized to other disease states and immunological phenotypes. Cytomegalovirus status was reported to be diagnosed by the classifier with high specificity and sensitivity in both the original and validation cohorts. The only immune exposure information available for the cohort was CMV serostatus. In vitro tests confirmed that a few of the cytomegalovirus-associated TCR beta chains recognize cytomegalovirus antigens. A later analysis reported that several top co-occurrence clusters appeared linked to parvovirus B19, influenza, CMV and Epstein-Barr virus. Specific HLA alleles were associated with 15,000 to 20,000 TCR beta sequences at a false discovery rate of 0.05 in a later analysis. The presence/absence analyses assumed that sequencing depth was roughly uniform across donors, and that assumption may not be true. According to a later analysis, most CMV-associated TCR beta chains appeared to be HLA-restricted, and the HLA associations seemed to be driven largely by CMV exposure. Linkage disequilibrium might explain the correlated functional status among segregating V segments, but an unknown experimental factor could not be ruled out. Because HLA typing was missing for some donors at each locus, association tests included only the typed subset. In this cohort, only TCR beta chains were sequenced, and detectable features were limited by the absence of alpha or paired-chain data.

In total, approximately 610 healthy bone marrow donors made up the cohort. Cohort members were all nominally healthy when sampled, although unrecorded immune exposures were likely present. The donor tested CMV seronegative and was one of the 352 seronegative cohort members. A peripheral blood sample was provided by each donor, and peripheral blood mononuclear cells were used for TCR beta sequencing. The Qiagen DNeasy Blood Extraction Kit was used to extract genomic DNA from the blood cell samples. The CDR3 spans 13 residues, from the cysteine through the phenylalanine. Just the 39-base CDR3 DNA is kept, in frame starting at base 1. At the junction V is shortened by 3 bases and J by 12 bases, with 14 bases in between. Per the germline V gene (reference sequence), MNHEY is the CDR1 and SMNVEV is the CDR2.

The sequence links TRBV27 to TRBJ1-4; tentative D gene TRBD1, with 5 bases matching. Sequences were obtained from PBMCs. This TCR came from a woman between 45 and 60 years old in good health and CMV-seronegative. The DNA reads as follows: TGTGCCAGCAGTTTCTCCTCCCCGGGGGAACTGTTTTTT. It specifies CASSFSSPGELFF.